This section outlines one T cell receptor (beta chain) sequence together with its context. Researchers report immunoSEQ v3.0 was run at survey level. TCRdb's table, derived via immunoSEQ multiplex PCR, lists solely in-frame clones and lacks some. The sample lists about 39,000 clones, roughly 80% seen once, with under 7.5% in the top ten. Per the germline V gene, CDR1 is SEHNR and CDR2 is FQNEAQ (reference sequence). The V end was cut by 5 bases, the J end by 6 bases, with 10 bases between. This CDR3 region has 13 residues. The data were obtained in a study of long-term antiretroviral therapy in people with HIV.

The sequencing used unsorted PBMCs, collected 0.6 years after starting antiretroviral therapy. The clonotype comes from a man aged 18 to 29 with HIV. The chain recombines TRBV7-9 with TRBJ2-2; D is undetermined. The CDR3 protein is CASSARTSGELFF. Here the CDR3 DNA reads TGTGCCAGCAGCGCGAGGACGTCCGGGGAGCTGTTTTTT.